The 15 T cell receptor beta chains below come from one sample, sequenced in a study of patients and donors after allogeneic stem cell transplantation. TCRdb reanalysed the RT-PCR reads using MiXCR and keeps one entry per CDR3 protein. The table includes roughly 230,000 distinct CDR3 sequences, 13% to 15% detected once. Sequences were obtained from blood, either unsorted or a sorted T cell fraction (not recorded which). Source of these receptors: a human donor who was either an allogeneic HSCT recipient or a stem cell or donor lymphocyte infusion donor (not recorded which). It is not recorded whose cells these are; they may come from a transplant donor.

The rearrangement joins TRBV27 to TRBJ2-5; unclear D gene. CDR1 is MNHEY, CDR2 SMNVEV, per germline (reference sequence). This CDR3 is 15 amino acids long. V gave up 10 bases and J gave up 2 bases, with 20 bases separating them. The CDR3 coding sequence is TGTGCCACCGCCGATCTCGGCAGGAGTCAAGAGACCCAGTACTTC. It yields the protein CATADLGRSQETQYF.

This clonotype was seen many times. The V and J genes are TRBV7-2 and TRBJ2-2; D unclear. There are 14 residues in the CDR3. CDR1 and CDR2 from the germline V gene are SGHTA and FQGNSA. V was pared by 1 base and J by 5 bases, with 8 bases between. The CDR3 sequence: CASSLESSTGELFF. CDR3 nucleotides: TGTGCCAGCAGCTTAGAATCGAGTACCGGGGAGCTGTTTTTT.

This clonotype was seen a handful of times. The gene calls are TRBV3-1 and TRBJ2-7; D remains unclear. CDR3 length: 15 residues. CDR1 is LGHDT and CDR2 is YNNKEL in the germline V gene (reference sequence). V was shortened by 1 base and J by 2 bases, with 12 bases between the two germline ends. For the CDR3, the DNA is TGTGCCAGCAGCCAAGGTACGGTCACACCCTACGAGCAGTACTTC. As protein: CASSQGTVTPYEQYF.

This clonotype was counted only a few times. The rearrangement uses TRBV9 and TRBJ2-5, with 9 bases that match TRBD1. Trimming cost V 2 bases and J 5 bases; bases outside gene matches: 7. Germline V gene data show CDR1 as SGDLS and CDR2 as YYNGEE. This CDR3 is built from 15 residues. This CDR3 reads CASSVQQGARETQYF. The CDR3 DNA reads TGTGCCAGCAGCGTCCAACAGGGGGCGCGGGAGACCCAGTACTTC.

This clonotype appeared many times. The V gene is TRBV12-3 or TRBV12-4, the J gene TRBJ1-2; 8 bases are shared with TRBD1. V lost 5 bases, J lost 6 bases, and 8 bases stayed unmatched. The CDR3 has 14 residues. In nucleotides, the CDR3 is TGTGCCAGCAGTCGCGGACAGGGAGTTAATGGCTACACCTTC. It yields the protein CASSRGQGVNGYTF.

A single count supports this clonotype. The chain couples TRBV11-1 to TRBJ2-3; 16 bases agree with TRBD2. Germline-derived CDR1 and CDR2 are SGHAT and FQDESV (reference sequence). The CDR3 covers 19 residues. V lost 4 bases, J lost 2 bases, and 9 bases stayed unmatched. The CDR3 DNA reads as TGTGCCAGCAGCTCCGGGACTAGCGGGAGGGCCATTGACACAGATACGCAGTATTTT. Translated, it gives CASSSGTSGRAIDTDTQYF.

This clonotype has ten or more counts. The rearrangement uses TRBV6-1 and TRBJ1-4; D uncertain. V was trimmed by 8 bases and J by 3 bases, leaving 7 bases between them. The CDR3 is 12 residues long. Germline values: CDR1 MNHNS, CDR2 SASEGT. In DNA, the CDR3 is TGTGCCAGCTCCCTTTCTAATGAAAAACTGTTTTTT. This codes for CASSLSNEKLFF.

The CDR3 reads CASSLDPGRHYEQYF. As DNA, the CDR3 is TGTGCCAGCAGCTTAGATCCGGGGCGCCACTACGAGCAGTACTTC. The chain combines TRBV11-2 with TRBJ2-7, with D possibly being TRBD1 or TRBD2 (5 bases each). The CDR3 runs to 15 residues. Germline V lookup: CDR1 SGHAT, CDR2 FQNNGV. With 0 bases removed from V and 3 bases from J, the gap between germline ends came to 12 bases.

This clonotype appeared many times. The chain uses TRBV12-3 or TRBV12-4 and TRBJ1-5, with TRBD1 identical over 9 bases. The CDR3 contains 15 residues. The V segment lost 6 bases and the J segment 2 bases; nucleotides outside the gene matches: 5. The CDR3 region has the DNA TGTGCCAGCAGGGAACAGGGGGCCGGCAATCAGCCCCAGCATTTT. As protein: CASREQGAGNQPQHF.

J is TRBJ2-3 and V is TRBV4-3; 13 bases are shared with TRBD2. The CDR3 consists of 17 residues. Germline V gene sequence: CDR1 LGHNA, CDR2 YSLEER. The J segment lost 4 bases and the V segment lost 0 bases, leaving 4 bases of the junction unmatched. CDR3: CASSQEAGTSGADTQYF. CDR3 nucleotide sequence: TGCGCCAGCAGCCAAGAGGCCGGGACTAGCGGGGCAGATACGCAGTATTTT.

This clonotype was seen only a few times. The V gene is TRBV29-1, the J gene TRBJ1-6; D not resolved. V was trimmed by 4 bases and J by 4 bases, leaving 5 bases between them. The germline CDR1 and CDR2 sequences are SQVTM and ANQGSEA. The CDR3 is 12 amino acids. CDR3 sequence (DNA): TGCAGCGTTGGAGATTATAATTCACCCCTCCACTTT. This encodes CSVGDYNSPLHF.

In this sample, this clonotype turned up many times. The chain carries TRBV4-2 and TRBJ2-3; a possible D gene is TRBD1 (5 bases). V shed 2 bases and J shed 1 base, with 7 bases lying between them. This CDR3 contains 14 residues. Per germline, CDR1 LGHNA and CDR2 YNFKEQ. As DNA, the CDR3 is TGTGCCAGCAGCCAAAAACAGGGCACAGATACGCAGTATTTT. Amino acid sequence: CASSQKQGTDTQYF.

This clonotype has ten or more counts. This chain links TRBV5-1 with TRBJ2-1, with a tentative D call TRBD2 (5 bases). Trimming removed 7 bases from V and 8 bases from J, with 16 bases in between. This CDR3 comprises 13 residues. Per the germline V gene, CDR1 is SGHRS and CDR2 is YFSETQ. The CDR3 loop is CASRRDLGDEQFF. The CDR3 region has the DNA TGCGCCAGCCGTCGGGATCTTGGAGATGAGCAGTTCTTC.

V gene TRBV20-1 combines with J gene TRBJ2-2; 11 bases are shared with TRBD2. V dropped 6 bases and J dropped 5; count of bases not matched to a gene: 11. This CDR3 has 16 residues. Germline loops: CDR1 DFQATT, CDR2 SNEGSKA (reference sequence). CDR3 residues: CSAGRSGREYTGELFF. CDR3 nucleotide sequence: TGCAGTGCGGGTCGTAGCGGGAGGGAGTATACCGGGGAGCTGTTTTTT.

In this sample, this clonotype turned up many times. The rearrangement links TRBV5-6 to TRBJ1-2, with 7 bases identical to TRBD1. Per germline, CDR1 SGHDT and CDR2 YYEEEE. The CDR3 is 15 residues long. V lost 4 bases to trimming and J lost 7 bases; unmatched junction nucleotides: 13. This CDR3 is CASSPGQEWTSGYTF. The DNA for the CDR3 is TGTGCCAGCAGCCCTGGACAGGAGTGGACCTCTGGCTACACCTTC.